This paragraph reports one T cell receptor (beta chain). This entry belongs to a study of T cell responses to AZD1222 COVID-19 vaccine. The CDR3 totals 13 residues. The germline V gene encodes CDR1 LNHDA and CDR2 SQIVND (reference sequence). This table comes from immunoSEQ multiplex PCR, and its TCRdb copy is limited to in-frame clones, with some not included. The sample consists of roughly 120,000 clones, 65% to 85% of them appearing once. The source material was peripheral blood, sampled on day 0 of AZD1222 vaccination. The rearrangement joins TRBV19 to TRBJ1-4; perhaps TRBD1 as D (5 bases). This receptor was obtained from an adult in good health. The DNA of the CDR3 is TGTGTCCAGTCATGGGGGGATCAGGAAAAACTGTTTTTT. This gives the protein CVQSWGDQEKLFF.